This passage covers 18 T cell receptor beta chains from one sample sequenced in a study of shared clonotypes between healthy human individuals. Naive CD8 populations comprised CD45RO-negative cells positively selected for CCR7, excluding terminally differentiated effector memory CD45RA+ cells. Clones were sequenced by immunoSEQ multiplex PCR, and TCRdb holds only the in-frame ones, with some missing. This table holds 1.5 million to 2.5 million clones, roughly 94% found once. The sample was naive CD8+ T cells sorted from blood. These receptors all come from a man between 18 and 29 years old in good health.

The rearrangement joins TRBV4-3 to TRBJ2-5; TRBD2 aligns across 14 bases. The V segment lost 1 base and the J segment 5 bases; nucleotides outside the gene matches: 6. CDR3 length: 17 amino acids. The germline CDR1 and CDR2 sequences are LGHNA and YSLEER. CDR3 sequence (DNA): TGCGCCAGCAGCCAAGGCGGGACTAGCGGGAGAAGCGAGACCCAGTACTTC. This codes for CASSQGGTSGRSETQYF.

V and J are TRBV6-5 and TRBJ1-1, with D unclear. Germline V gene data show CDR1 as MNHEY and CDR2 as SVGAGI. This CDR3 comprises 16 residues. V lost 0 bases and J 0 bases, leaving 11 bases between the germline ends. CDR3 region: CASSYSTVSMNTEAFF. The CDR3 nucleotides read TGTGCCAGCAGTTACTCGACGGTTTCCATGAACACTGAAGCTTTCTTT.

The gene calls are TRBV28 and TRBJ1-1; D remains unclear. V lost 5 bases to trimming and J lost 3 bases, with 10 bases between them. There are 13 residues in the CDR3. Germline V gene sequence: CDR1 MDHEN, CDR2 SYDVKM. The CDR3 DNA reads TGTGCCAGCAGTGAGCGGGCACACACTGAAGCTTTCTTT. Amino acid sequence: CASSERAHTEAFF.

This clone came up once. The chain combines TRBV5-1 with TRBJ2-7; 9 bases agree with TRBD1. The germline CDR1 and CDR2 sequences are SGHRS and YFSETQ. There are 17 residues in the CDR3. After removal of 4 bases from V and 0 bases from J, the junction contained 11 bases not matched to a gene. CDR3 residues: CASSVPRQGVVSYEQYF. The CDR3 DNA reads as TGCGCCAGCAGCGTTCCCCGACAGGGGGTAGTCTCCTACGAGCAGTACTTC.

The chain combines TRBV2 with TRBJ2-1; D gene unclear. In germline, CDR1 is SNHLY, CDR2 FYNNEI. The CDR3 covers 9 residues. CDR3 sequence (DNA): TGTGCTACCTCGGAAGAGCAGTTCTTC. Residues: CATSEEQFF.

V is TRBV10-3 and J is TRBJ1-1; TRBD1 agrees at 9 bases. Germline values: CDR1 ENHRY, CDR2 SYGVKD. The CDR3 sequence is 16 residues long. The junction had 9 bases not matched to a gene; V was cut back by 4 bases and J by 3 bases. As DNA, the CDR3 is TGTGCCATCAGTGGTTCCGGGACAGGGTTGGACACTGAAGCTTTCTTT. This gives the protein CAISGSGTGLDTEAFF.

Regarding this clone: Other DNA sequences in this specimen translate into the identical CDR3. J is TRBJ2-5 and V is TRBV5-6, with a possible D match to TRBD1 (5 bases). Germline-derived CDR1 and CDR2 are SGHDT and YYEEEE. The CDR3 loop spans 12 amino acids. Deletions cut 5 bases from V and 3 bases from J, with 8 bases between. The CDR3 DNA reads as TGTGCCAGCAGTGGACAAGAAGAGACCCAGTACTTC. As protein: CASSGQEETQYF.

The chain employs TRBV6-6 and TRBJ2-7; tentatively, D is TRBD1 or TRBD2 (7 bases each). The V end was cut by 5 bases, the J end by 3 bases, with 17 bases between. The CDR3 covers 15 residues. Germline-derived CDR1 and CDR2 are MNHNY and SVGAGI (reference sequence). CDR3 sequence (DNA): TGTGCCAGCAGTCAGGGAGGGGGCGCTTTCTACGAGCAGTACTTC. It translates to CASSQGGGAFYEQYF.

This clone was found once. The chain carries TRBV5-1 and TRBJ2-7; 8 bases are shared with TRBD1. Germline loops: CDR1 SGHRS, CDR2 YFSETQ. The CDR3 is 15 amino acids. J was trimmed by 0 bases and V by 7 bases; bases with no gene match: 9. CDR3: CASRLGTGPSYEQYF. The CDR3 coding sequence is TGCGCCAGCCGCCTTGGGACAGGACCCTCCTACGAGCAGTACTTC.

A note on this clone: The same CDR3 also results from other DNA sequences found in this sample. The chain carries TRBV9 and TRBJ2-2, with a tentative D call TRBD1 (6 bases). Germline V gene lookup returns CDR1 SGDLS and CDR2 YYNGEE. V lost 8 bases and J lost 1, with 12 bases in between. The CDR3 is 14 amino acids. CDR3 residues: CASQTGGNTGELFF. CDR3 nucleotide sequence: TGTGCCAGTCAGACAGGAGGGAACACCGGGGAGCTGTTTTTT.

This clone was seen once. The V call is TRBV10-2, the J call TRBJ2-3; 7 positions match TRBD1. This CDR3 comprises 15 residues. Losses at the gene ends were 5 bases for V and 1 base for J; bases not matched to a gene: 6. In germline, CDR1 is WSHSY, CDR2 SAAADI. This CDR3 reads CASSWTGGGTDTQYF. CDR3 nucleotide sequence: TGCGCCAGCAGTTGGACAGGTGGAGGCACAGATACGCAGTATTTT.

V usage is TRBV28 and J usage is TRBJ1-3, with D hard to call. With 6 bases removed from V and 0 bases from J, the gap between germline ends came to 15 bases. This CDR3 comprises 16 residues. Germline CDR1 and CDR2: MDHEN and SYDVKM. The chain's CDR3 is CASRAGPLLSGNTIYF. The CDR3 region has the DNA TGTGCCAGCAGAGCCGGGCCTCTCCTCTCTGGAAACACCATATATTTT.

CDR3 in DNA: TGTGCCAGCAGCCCAAGAGCCCCGGGGGTGCTTCTTGATTCACCCCTCCACTTT. This codes for CASSPRAPGVLLDSPLHF. The chain combines TRBV9 with TRBJ1-6; D may be TRBD1 (5 bases). The germline V and J ends were trimmed by 4 bases and 8 bases, with 25 bases remaining between them. Germline V gene data show CDR1 as SGDLS and CDR2 as YYNGEE. There are 18 residues in the CDR3.

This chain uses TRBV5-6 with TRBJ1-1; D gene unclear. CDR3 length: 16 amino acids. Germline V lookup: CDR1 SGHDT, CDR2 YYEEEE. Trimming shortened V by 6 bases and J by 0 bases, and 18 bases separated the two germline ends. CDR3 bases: TGTGCCAGCACACAGACCTGGGAACGGATGAACACTGAAGCTTTCTTT. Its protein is CASTQTWERMNTEAFF.

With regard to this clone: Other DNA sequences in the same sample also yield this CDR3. CDR3 loop: CASSVTDSNQPQHF. In DNA form, the CDR3 reads TGTGCCAGCAGCGTTACGGACAGCAATCAGCCCCAGCATTTT. The chain joins TRBV9 to TRBJ1-5, with D uncertain. Germline V gives CDR1 SGDLS, CDR2 YYNGEE. The V and J ends lost 2 bases and 1 base respectively, with 7 bases between them. CDR3 size: 14 residues.

CDR3 DNA: TGTGCCAGCAGCGTAGACAGGGGGGCAGATACGCAGTATTTT. This encodes CASSVDRGADTQYF. V usage is TRBV9 and J usage is TRBJ2-3; TRBD1 aligns across 8 bases. J was trimmed by 4 bases and V by 0 bases; bases with no gene match: 1. The CDR3 consists of 14 residues. Germline V CDR1 and CDR2: SGDLS, YYNGEE. The entire variable domain, with the rest obtained from reference TRBV9 and TRBJ2-3, is as follows: DSGVTQTPKHLITATGQRVTLRCSPRSGDLSVYWYQQSLDQGLQFLIQYYNGEERAKGNILERFSAQQFPDLHSELNLSSLELGDSALYFCASSVDRGADTQYFGPGTRLTVL.

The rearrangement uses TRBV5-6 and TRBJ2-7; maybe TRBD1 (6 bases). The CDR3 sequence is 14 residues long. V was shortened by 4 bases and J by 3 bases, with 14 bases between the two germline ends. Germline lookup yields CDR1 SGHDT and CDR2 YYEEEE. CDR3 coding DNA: TGTGCCAGCAGCGAAGGGGGACGATTCTACGAGCAGTACTTC. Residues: CASSEGGRFYEQYF. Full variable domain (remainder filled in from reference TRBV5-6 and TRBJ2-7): DAGVTQSPTHLIKTRGQQVTLRCSPKSGHDTVSWYQQALGQGPQFIFQYYEEEERQRGNFPDRFSGHQFPNYSSELNVNALLLGDSALYLCASSEGGRFYEQYFGPGTRLTVT.

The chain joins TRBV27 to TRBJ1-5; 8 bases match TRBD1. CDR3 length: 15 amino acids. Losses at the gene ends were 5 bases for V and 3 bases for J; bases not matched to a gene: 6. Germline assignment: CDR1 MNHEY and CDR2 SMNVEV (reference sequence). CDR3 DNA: TGTGCCAGCAGTGGACAGGGAGGGGTCAATCAGCCCCAGCATTTT. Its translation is CASSGQGGVNQPQHF.